This T cell receptor beta chain appears in the sequencing data of a study of T-cell reconstitution after alpha-beta-depleted transplantation in children. The germline V gene encodes CDR1 LGHDT and CDR2 YNNKEL (reference sequence). The length of the CDR3 is 14 residues. V was pared by 5 bases and J by 0 bases, with 8 bases between. About this clonotype: No antigen is known for it.

Preparation of the TCRbeta library involved a method that used unique molecular identifiers. Each CDR3 protein gets one entry after TCRdb re-called the PCR reads with MiXCR. This table has just over 950,000 distinct CDR3 sequences, under 30% appearing once. Study outcomes and limitations: The study reportedly traced alpha-beta T cells about two months after transplant to several hundred expanded graft clones. When one year had passed after transplant, most T-cell counts and diversity came from newly produced T cells. Surviving recipient T cells and thymic progenitors accounted for the high day-60 TCRbeta diversity observed in some patients.

The chain couples TRBV3-1 to TRBJ1-3; D call uncertain. The clonotype comes from a boy in the first two years of life who had a stem cell transplant for SCID, so the T cells may come from the graft donor. This sample comprised PBMCs, mostly from graft donor cells, obtained 360 days after TCRalphabeta/CD19-depleted stem cell transplant. The CDR3 protein is CASSFDTSGNTIYF. CDR3 nucleotide sequence: TGTGCCAGCAGCTTCGACACCTCTGGAAACACCATATATTTT. The whole variable domain, filled in from reference TRBV3-1 and TRBJ1-3, reads DTAVSQTPKYLVTQMGNDKSIKCEQNLGHDTMYWYKQDSKKFLKIMFSYNNKELIINETVPNRFSPKSPDKAHLNLHINSLELGDSAVYFCASSFDTSGNTIYFGEGSWLTVV.